Below are 28 T cell receptor beta chains sequenced from a single sample in a study of T cell clonality in common variable immunodeficiency. Profiled with immunoSEQ multiplex PCR; TCRdb holds only in-frame clones, not every one. The sample contains approximately 17,000 clones, none of them singletons. Study results and caveats: In common variable immunodeficiency, TCR beta chains reportedly carried fewer deletions and N-nucleotide insertions.

Antigen specificity for these receptors is unknown. The specimen was peripheral blood mononuclear cells. These receptors all stem from a human donor with common variable immunodeficiency.

This clone was found many times. The observed sequence ends 3 residues before the CDR3 terminus, with the missing tail filled in from the germline J gene. The chain recombines TRBV20-1 with TRBJ2-1, with TRBD2 matching 14 bases. Germline lookup yields CDR1 DFQATT and CDR2 SNEGSKA (reference sequence). The CDR3 totals 19 residues. The junction had 13 bases not matched to a gene; V was cut back by 6 bases and J by 0 bases. CDR3 loop: CSADGRTGLAGASYNEQFF. Incomplete CDR3 DNA: TGCAGTGCAGATGGGAGGACGGGACTAGCGGGAGCCTCCTACAATGAG.

This clone has more than one count but fewer than ten. The read terminates 3 residues before the CDR3 end, so the remaining end is supplied by the germline J gene. The chain uses TRBV2 and TRBJ2-3, with 9 bases fitting TRBD2. Germline V CDR1 and CDR2: SNHLY, FYNNEI. This CDR3 has 15 residues. V was pared by 3 bases and J by 1 base, with 2 bases of the junction left unmatched. CDR3 residues: CASSDVAGGTDTQYF. The part of the CDR3 DNA that was read is TGTGCCAGCAGTGACGTAGCGGGGGGCACAGATACG.

Notes on this clone: The read finishes 3 residues shy of the CDR3 end, and the germline J gene is used to complete it. This chain uses TRBV5-1 with TRBJ2-3; maybe TRBD2 (5 bases). Germline CDR1 is SGHRS and CDR2 is YFSETQ. The CDR3 sequence is 16 residues long. V lost 4 bases, J lost 2 bases, and 17 bases lay in between. CDR3 protein: CASSTATTKFTDTQYF. The sequenced CDR3 bases are TGCGCCAGCAGCACAGCGACTACGAAGTTCACAGATACG.

As regards this clone: One end of the junction varies from germline; a read error may be responsible. The read comes to an end 3 residues before the CDR3 does, leaving the germline J gene to fill in the end. The rearrangement links TRBV7-7 to TRBJ2-5; D possibly corresponds to TRBD2 (6 bases). The CDR3 is 14 amino acids. Germline lookup yields CDR1 SSHAT and CDR2 FNYEAQ (reference sequence). CDR3 sequence: CASSQEGPFETQYF. The CDR3 bases that were read are TGTGCTAGCAGCCAGGAGGGCCCCTTTGAGACC.

This clone came up many times. The CDR3 loop reads CASREGQSYTGELFF. The DNA read from the CDR3 is TGCGCCAGCAGGGAAGGACAGTCCTACACCGGGGAG. The gene calls are TRBV5-1 and TRBJ2-2; D possibly corresponds to TRBD1 (6 bases). The read gets to within 3 residues of the CDR3 end, and the germline J gene fills in the rest. The CDR3 is 15 amino acids. V lost 5 bases, J lost 3 bases, and 14 bases lay in between. The germline CDR1 and CDR2 sequences are SGHRS and YFSETQ.

This clone has more than one count but fewer than ten. The read comes to an end 3 residues before the CDR3 does, leaving the germline J gene to fill in the end. The chain combines TRBV5-1 with TRBJ2-5; perhaps TRBD2 as D (6 bases). V was shortened by 0 bases and J by 5 bases, with 14 bases between the two germline ends. The CDR3 extends over 15 amino acids. In germline, CDR1 is SGHRS, CDR2 YFSETQ. This CDR3 reads CASSLGASVVETQYF. Partial CDR3 DNA: TGCGCCAGCAGCTTGGGAGCTAGCGTGGTGGAGACC.

This clone appeared many times. Partial CDR3 DNA: TGTGCCAGTCGAAAAGAGAGAGCGGGGGGGCTGGGGGAG. It codes for CASRKERAGGLGE. The whole CDR3 protein is CASRKERAGGLGELFF. V is TRBV19 and J is TRBJ2-2; 10 bases are a match to TRBD2. The read falls 3 residues short of the CDR3 end, and the missing part is taken from the germline J gene. This CDR3 is built from 16 residues. The V gene end was trimmed by 8 bases and the J gene end by 8 bases; junction bases not matched to a gene: 14. Germline V gives CDR1 LNHDA, CDR2 SQIVND (reference sequence).

This clone was seen repeatedly, ten times or more. The sequence runs out 3 residues before the end of the CDR3; the remainder is reconstructed from the germline J gene. The V call is TRBV18, the J call TRBJ2-5; 14 bases agree with TRBD2. The CDR3 covers 17 residues. The germline V gene has CDR1 KGHSH and CDR2 LQKENI. Trimming removed 0 bases from V and 4 bases from J; junction bases left unmatched: 4. CDR3 sequence: CASSPPGTSGSAETQYF. Incomplete CDR3 DNA: TGTGCCAGCTCACCACCGGGGACTAGCGGGAGTGCAGAGACC.

This clone was recorded at least ten times. The CDR3 end lies 3 residues beyond the end of the read and is filled in from the germline J gene. This chain links TRBV18 with TRBJ1-1; D not certain. CDR3 length: 15 residues. V lost 4 bases to trimming and J lost 1 base, with 13 bases between them. Germline V CDR1 and CDR2: KGHSH, LQKENI. The sequenced part of the CDR3 DNA is TGTGCCAGCTCACGAGGGCCCCCCCGGAACACTGAA. This gives the protein CASSRGPPRNTE. The whole CDR3 protein reads CASSRGPPRNTEAFF.

This clone was detected only a few times. The sequenced fragment ends 3 residues before the CDR3 boundary, so the rest is inferred from the germline J gene. The J gene is TRBJ2-3, the V gene TRBV5-1; D perhaps matches TRBD1 (7 bases). The V and J ends lost 4 bases and 2 bases respectively, with 14 bases between them. CDR1 SGHRS and CDR2 YFSETQ come from the germline V gene. This CDR3 region has 15 residues. The CDR3 bases that were read are TGCGCCAGCAGCCGCAGGGGGGCCTACACAGATACG. Translation gives CASSRRGAYTDT. The whole CDR3 sequence reads CASSRRGAYTDTQYF.

This clone counts as hyperexpanded (1% or more). The read is 3 residues too short to cover the CDR3 end, so that end is filled in from the germline J gene. The V and J genes are TRBV10-3 and TRBJ2-3; D gene unclear. CDR1 and CDR2 (germline): ENHRY, SYGVKD. Trimming cost V 2 bases and J 4 bases, with 13 bases left between them. CDR3 length equals 15 residues. The sequenced CDR3 bases are TGTGCCATCAGTGAGACCGTCCAGGTTCCAGATACG. Translation: CAISETVQVPDT. The whole CDR3 protein is CAISETVQVPDTQYF.

As regards this clone: From the germline J gene comes the end of the CDR3, since the read stops 3 residues before it. This rearrangement joins TRBV18 to TRBJ1-2; possibly TRBD1 for D (6 bases). The germline gives CDR1 KGHSH, CDR2 LQKENI. The V and J ends lost 3 bases and 4 bases respectively, with 18 bases between them. The CDR3 spans 16 residues. CDR3 residues: CASSPEPHTGRYGYTF. The part of the CDR3 DNA that was read is TGTGCCAGCTCACCGGAACCACACACAGGGCGCTATGGC.

Of note for this clone: The missing CDR3 end, 3 residues past where the read stops, is filled in from the germline J gene. The chain combines TRBV19 with TRBJ2-1; 12 bases are a match to TRBD2. The CDR3 loop spans 15 amino acids. Germline CDR1 reads LNHDA; CDR2 reads SQIVND (reference sequence). V dropped 4 bases and J dropped 8; count of bases not matched to a gene: 6. Incomplete CDR3 DNA: TGTGCCAGTAGTAAGCCTAGCGGGGGGGGGTATGAG. Translated: CASSKPSGGGYE. The whole CDR3 sequence is CASSKPSGGGYEQFF.

This clone has ten or more counts. The read is 3 residues too short to cover the CDR3 end, so that end is filled in from the germline J gene. This chain uses TRBV18 with TRBJ2-5; 7 bases agree with TRBD2. The V segment lost 6 bases and the J segment 3 bases; nucleotides outside the gene matches: 4. The CDR3 runs 13 residues. The germline CDR1 and CDR2 sequences are KGHSH and LQKENI. Partial CDR3 DNA: TGTGCCAGCTCTCTGGGACTAAAAGAGACC. It translates to CASSLGLKET. The whole CDR3 sequence is CASSLGLKETQYF.

There are many counts of this clone. The read comes to an end 3 residues before the CDR3 does, leaving the germline J gene to fill in the end. The chain is built from TRBV4-2 and TRBJ2-5; 7 bases agree with TRBD1. J gave up 2 bases and V 4 bases, and 13 bases lay outside the gene matches. Germline loops: CDR1 LGHNA, CDR2 YNFKEQ. CDR3 size: 17 residues. CDR3 DNA (partial): TGTGCCAGCAGCCGATGGACGGACCCCAGGGGGCAAGAGACC. Residues: CASSRWTDPRGQET. The entire CDR3 protein reads CASSRWTDPRGQETQYF.

Relative to its sample, this clone is medium-sized. The CDR3 end lies 3 residues beyond the end of the read and is filled in from the germline J gene. The chain recombines TRBV5-1 with TRBJ2-5; no reliable D call. Trimming cost V 7 bases and J 7 bases, with 11 bases left between them. This CDR3 is 11 amino acids long. The germline CDR1 and CDR2 sequences are SGHRS and YFSETQ. This chain's CDR3 is CASLAGGTQYF. CDR3 DNA, as far as it was read: TGCGCCAGCCTGGCAGGTGGGACC. The variable domain in full, completed from reference TRBV5-1 and TRBJ2-5, reads KAGVTQTPRYLIKTRGQQVTLSCSPISGHRSVSWYQQTPGQGLQFLFEYFSETQRNKGNFPGRFSGRQFSNSRSEMNVSTLELGDSALYLCASLAGGTQYFGPGTRLLVL.

This clone was seen a few times. The CDR3 bases that were read are TGTGCCAGCAGCGCCCGGACACAGGTTTGGCGGGGC. Protein: CASSARTQVWRG. The full-length CDR3 reads as CASSARTQVWRGYTF. The J gene is TRBJ1-2, the V gene TRBV7-9, with D maybe TRBD1 (5 bases). The sequence runs out 3 residues before the end of the CDR3; the remainder is reconstructed from the germline J gene. Per germline, CDR1 SEHNR and CDR2 FQNEAQ (reference sequence). This CDR3 region has 15 residues.

Worth noting for this clone: Read sequence stops 3 residues before the CDR3 end, and the germline J gene provides the missing end. The chain employs TRBV7-8 and TRBJ2-1; 10 bases agree with TRBD2. CDR3 length: 15 amino acids. The V gene end was trimmed by 1 base and the J gene end by 4 bases; junction bases not matched to a gene: 1. Per the germline V gene, CDR1 is SGHVS and CDR2 is FQNEAQ. The CDR3 is CASSLGSGRYNEQFF. The sequenced CDR3 bases are TGTGCCAGCAGCTTAGGTAGCGGGAGGTACAATGAG.

This clone was seen repeatedly, ten times or more. The read ends 3 residues shy of where the CDR3 ends; the end is completed using the germline J gene. The chain joins TRBV7-3 to TRBJ2-3; TRBD2 is a possible D gene (5 bases). Between the trimmed V and J ends, which lost 2 bases and 0 bases, there was a span of 9 bases. The CDR3 sequence is 15 residues long. Germline assignment: CDR1 SGHTA and CDR2 FQGTGA. CDR3 DNA (partial): TGTGCCAGCAGCTTACTAGCACTTAGCACAGATACG. This codes for CASSLLALSTDT. Given in full, the CDR3 is CASSLLALSTDTQYF.

This clone showed up many times. The sequence runs out 3 residues before the end of the CDR3; the remainder is reconstructed from the germline J gene. The chain carries TRBV29-1 and TRBJ2-1, with D perhaps TRBD1 (6 bases). This CDR3 spans 13 amino acids. V gave up 6 bases and J gave up 4 bases, with 13 bases separating them. Germline CDR1 reads SQVTM; CDR2 reads ANQGSEA. CDR3: CSVADSAYNEQFF. The CDR3 DNA, read in part, is TGCAGCGTCGCGGACAGCGCGTACAATGAG.

In its sample, this clone was seen many times. The CDR3 end is not reached by the read, which stops 3 residues before it; the germline J gene fills it in. The chain uses TRBV13 and TRBJ2-1, with 10 bases matching TRBD2. The V gene end was trimmed by 3 bases and the J gene end by 8 bases; junction bases not matched to a gene: 4. This CDR3 has 14 amino acids. The germline V gene has CDR1 PRHDT and CDR2 FYEKMQ (reference sequence). The part of the CDR3 DNA that was read is TGTGCCAGCAGCTTGTTAGCGGGGGGATATGAG. Translated: CASSLLAGGYE. The whole CDR3 sequence is CASSLLAGGYEQFF. The full variable domain, its missing parts supplied by reference TRBV13 and TRBJ2-1, is AAGVIQSPRHLIKEKRETATLKCYPIPRHDTVYWYQQGPGQDPQFLISFYEKMQSDKGSIPDRFSAQQFSDYHSELNMSSLELGDSALYFCASSLLAGGYEQFFGPGTRLTVL.

About this clone itself: The read stops 3 residues short of the end of the CDR3; the missing end is completed from the germline J gene. The chain couples TRBV18 to TRBJ2-1, with a tentative D call TRBD1 (6 bases). Trimming removed 1 base at V and 7 bases at J, with 14 bases between. The CDR3 sequence is 15 residues long. From germline, CDR1 is KGHSH and CDR2 LQKENI. The DNA read from the CDR3 is TGTGCCAGCTCACCACTGAGTCAGGGGAGAAATGAG. Amino acids: CASSPLSQGRNE. The whole CDR3 reads CASSPLSQGRNEQFF.

As concerns this clone: The read terminates 3 residues before the CDR3 end, so the remaining end is supplied by the germline J gene. J is TRBJ2-7 and V is TRBV18, with 8 bases aligning to TRBD2. This CDR3 contains 16 residues. Per germline, CDR1 KGHSH and CDR2 LQKENI. Trimming at V came to 1 base and at J to 2 bases, leaving 7 bases not matched to a gene. CDR3 amino acids: CASSPQAGGSPYEQYF. The covered CDR3 bases are TGTGCCAGCTCACCACAGGCGGGAGGCTCCCCCTACGAG.

Remarks on this clone: Read data end 3 residues before the CDR3 end; the end is taken from the germline J gene. The V gene is TRBV7-2, the J gene TRBJ2-1; a weak D match, TRBD2 (6 bases). Germline assignment: CDR1 SGHTA and CDR2 FQGNSA. The germline V and J ends were trimmed by 6 bases and 0 bases, with 9 bases remaining between them. The CDR3 loop spans 14 amino acids. The CDR3 bases that were read are TGTGCCAGCAGGCGGGATGGCTCCTACAATGAG. This sequence encodes CASRRDGSYNE. The full CDR3 sequence reads CASRRDGSYNEQFF.

This clone was recorded at least ten times. The CDR3 end lies 3 residues beyond the end of the read and is filled in from the germline J gene. This chain uses TRBV7-9 with TRBJ1-1; D gene uncertain. From germline, CDR1 is SEHNR and CDR2 FQNEAQ (reference sequence). V dropped 5 bases and J dropped 3 bases, with 10 bases sitting between them. The CDR3 consists of 13 residues. CDR3 bases read: TGTGCCAGCAGCCACTACACGGACACTGAA. Protein product: CASSHYTDTE. The full CDR3 protein is CASSHYTDTEAFF.

Turning to this clone: The CDR3 end is not reached by the read, which stops 3 residues before it; the germline J gene fills it in. This chain joins TRBV5-1 and TRBJ2-3; 10 bases are a match to TRBD2. Trimming removed 6 bases from V and 2 bases from J; junction bases left unmatched: 6. Germline V CDR1 and CDR2: SGHRS, YFSETQ. The CDR3 covers 15 residues. The covered CDR3 bases are TGCGCCAGCAAGGAAGGGACTAGCGCCACAGATACG. Residues: CASKEGTSATDT. Given in full, the CDR3 is CASKEGTSATDTQYF. Using reference TRBV5-1 and TRBJ2-3 for the parts outside the CDR3, the full variable domain is KAGVTQTPRYLIKTRGQQVTLSCSPISGHRSVSWYQQTPGQGLQFLFEYFSETQRNKGNFPGRFSGRQFSNSRSEMNVSTLELGDSALYLCASKEGTSATDTQYFGPGTRLTVL.

Comments on this clone: One end of the junction fails to match germline, which may point to a read error. The CDR3 end lies 3 residues beyond the end of the read and is filled in from the germline J gene. This chain joins TRBV7-7 and TRBJ2-7; 12 bases agree with TRBD2. The CDR3 length is 15 residues. Germline lookup yields CDR1 SSHAT and CDR2 FNYEAQ (reference sequence). CDR3 amino acids: CASSVGLAGTYEQYF. CDR3 bases read: TGTGCTAGCAGCGTCGGACTAGCGGGGACCTACGAG.

This clone was detected many times. The read falls 3 residues short of the CDR3 end, and the missing part is taken from the germline J gene. The V and J genes are TRBV18 and TRBJ1-1; 8 nucleotides agree with TRBD1. This CDR3 spans 13 amino acids. The germline gives CDR1 KGHSH, CDR2 LQKENI. The V and J ends lost 3 bases and 6 bases, in that order; junction bases with no gene match: 3. Here the CDR3 reads CASSPDRVAEAFF. CDR3 DNA (partial): TGTGCCAGCTCACCGGACAGGGTCGCTGAA. The full variable domain, rest sourced from reference TRBV18 and TRBJ1-1, is NAGVMQNPRHLVRRRGQEARLRCSPMKGHSHVYWYRQLPEEGLKFMVYLQKENIIDESGMPKERFSAEFPKEGPSILRIQQVVRGDSAAYFCASSPDRVAEAFFGQGTRLTVV.